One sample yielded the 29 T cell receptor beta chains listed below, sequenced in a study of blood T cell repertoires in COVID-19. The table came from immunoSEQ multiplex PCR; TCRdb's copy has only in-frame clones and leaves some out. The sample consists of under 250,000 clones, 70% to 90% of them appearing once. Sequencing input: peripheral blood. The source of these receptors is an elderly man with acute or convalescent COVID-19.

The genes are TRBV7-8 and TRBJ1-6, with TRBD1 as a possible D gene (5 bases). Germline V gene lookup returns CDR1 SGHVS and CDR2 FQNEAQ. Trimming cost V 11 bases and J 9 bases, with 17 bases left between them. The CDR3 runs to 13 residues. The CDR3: CAATASTSSPLHF. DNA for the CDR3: TGTGCCGCGACAGCTTCTACATCTTCACCCCTCCACTTT. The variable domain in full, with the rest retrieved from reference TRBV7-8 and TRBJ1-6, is GAGVSQSPRYKVAKRGQDVALRCDPISGHVSLFWYQQALGQGPEFLTYFQNEAQLDKSGLPSDRFFAERPEGSVSTLKIQRTQQEDSAVYLCAATASTSSPLHFGNGTRLTVT.

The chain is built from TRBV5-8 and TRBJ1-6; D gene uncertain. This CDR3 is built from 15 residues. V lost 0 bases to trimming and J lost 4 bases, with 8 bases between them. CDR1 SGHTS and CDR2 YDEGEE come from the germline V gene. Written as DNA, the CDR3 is TGTGCCAGCAGCTTGGGCAGGATGTATAATTCACCCCTCCACTTT. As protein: CASSLGRMYNSPLHF.

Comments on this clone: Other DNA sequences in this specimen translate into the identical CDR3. This CDR3 is CASSPGLSSGANVLTF. The DNA for the CDR3 is TGCGCCAGCAGCCCGGGACTCAGCTCTGGGGCCAACGTCCTGACTTTC. This chain joins TRBV5-1 and TRBJ2-6; D possibly corresponds to TRBD2 (6 bases). Trimming cost V 4 bases and J 0 bases, with 11 bases left between them. The CDR3 is 16 residues long. The germline V gene encodes CDR1 SGHRS and CDR2 YFSETQ.

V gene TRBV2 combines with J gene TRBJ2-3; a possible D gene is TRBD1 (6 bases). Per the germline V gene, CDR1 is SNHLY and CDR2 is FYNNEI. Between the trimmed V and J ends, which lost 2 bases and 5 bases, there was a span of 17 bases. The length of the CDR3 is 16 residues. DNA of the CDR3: TGTGCCAGCAGTGAAATTTCACAGGGTGGAAAAGATACGCAGTATTTT. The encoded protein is CASSEISQGGKDTQYF.

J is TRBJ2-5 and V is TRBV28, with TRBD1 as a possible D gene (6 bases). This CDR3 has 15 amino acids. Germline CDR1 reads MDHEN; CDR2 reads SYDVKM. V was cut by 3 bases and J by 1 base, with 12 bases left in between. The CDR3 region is CASSFHEGVQETQYF. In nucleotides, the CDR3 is TGTGCCAGCAGTTTCCACGAGGGGGTCCAAGAGACCCAGTACTTC.

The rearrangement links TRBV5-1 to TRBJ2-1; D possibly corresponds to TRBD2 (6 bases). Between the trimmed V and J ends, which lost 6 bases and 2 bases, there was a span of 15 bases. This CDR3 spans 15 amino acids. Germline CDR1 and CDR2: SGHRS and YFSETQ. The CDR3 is CASNLGGAAYNEQFF. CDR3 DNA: TGCGCCAGCAACCTGGGCGGGGCCGCCTACAATGAGCAGTTCTTC.

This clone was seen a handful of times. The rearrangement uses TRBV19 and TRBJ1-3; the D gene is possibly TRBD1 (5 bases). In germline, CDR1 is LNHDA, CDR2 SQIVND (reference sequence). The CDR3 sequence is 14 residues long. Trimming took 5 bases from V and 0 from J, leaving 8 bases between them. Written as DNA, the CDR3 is TGTGCCAGTAGTGCACAGGTCTCTGGAAACACCATATATTTT. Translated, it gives CASSAQVSGNTIYF.

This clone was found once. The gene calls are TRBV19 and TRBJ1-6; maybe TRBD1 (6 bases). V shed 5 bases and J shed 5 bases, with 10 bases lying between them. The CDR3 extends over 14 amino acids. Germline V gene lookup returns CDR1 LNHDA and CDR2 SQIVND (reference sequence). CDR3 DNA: TGTGCCAGTAGTGCAACAGGGAATAATTCACCCCTCCACTTT. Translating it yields CASSATGNNSPLHF.

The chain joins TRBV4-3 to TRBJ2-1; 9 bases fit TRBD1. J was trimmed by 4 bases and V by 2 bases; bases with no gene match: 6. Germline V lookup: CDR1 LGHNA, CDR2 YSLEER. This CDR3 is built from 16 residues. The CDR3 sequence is CASSQITGGWYNEQFF. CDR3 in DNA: TGCGCCAGCAGCCAAATAACAGGGGGCTGGTACAATGAGCAGTTCTTC.

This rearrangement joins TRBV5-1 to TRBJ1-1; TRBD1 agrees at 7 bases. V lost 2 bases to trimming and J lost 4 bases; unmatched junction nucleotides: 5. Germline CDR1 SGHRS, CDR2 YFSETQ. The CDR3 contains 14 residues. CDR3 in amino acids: CASSFGTAGTEAFF. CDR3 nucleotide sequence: TGCGCCAGCAGCTTCGGGACAGCAGGCACTGAAGCTTTCTTT.

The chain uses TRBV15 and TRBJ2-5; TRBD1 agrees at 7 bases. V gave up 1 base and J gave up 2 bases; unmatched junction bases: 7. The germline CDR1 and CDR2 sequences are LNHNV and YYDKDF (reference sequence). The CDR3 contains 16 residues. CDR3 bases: TGTGCCACCAGCAGAGGGACAGGAATGAGGCAAGAGACCCAGTACTTC. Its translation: CATSRGTGMRQETQYF.

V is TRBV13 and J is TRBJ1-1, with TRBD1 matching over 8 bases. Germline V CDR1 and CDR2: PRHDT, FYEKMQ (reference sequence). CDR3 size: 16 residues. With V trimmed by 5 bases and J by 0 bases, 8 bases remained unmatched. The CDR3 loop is CASSRDRGLVNTEAFF. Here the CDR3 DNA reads TGTGCCAGCAGCCGAGACAGGGGCTTGGTGAACACTGAAGCTTTCTTT.

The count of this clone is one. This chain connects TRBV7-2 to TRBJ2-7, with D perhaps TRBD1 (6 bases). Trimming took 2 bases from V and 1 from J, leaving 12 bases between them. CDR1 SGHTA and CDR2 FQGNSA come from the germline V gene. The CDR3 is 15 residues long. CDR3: CASSLTTGISYEQYF. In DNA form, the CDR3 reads TGTGCCAGCAGCTTAACAACAGGGATATCCTACGAGCAGTACTTC.

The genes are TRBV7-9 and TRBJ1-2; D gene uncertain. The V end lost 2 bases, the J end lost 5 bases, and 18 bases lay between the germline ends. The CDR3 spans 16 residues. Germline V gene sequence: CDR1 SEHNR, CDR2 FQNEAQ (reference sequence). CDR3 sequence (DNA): TGTGCCAGCAGCTTAATCGGTCCTTCTCGTACGTATGGCTACACCTTC. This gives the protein CASSLIGPSRTYGYTF.

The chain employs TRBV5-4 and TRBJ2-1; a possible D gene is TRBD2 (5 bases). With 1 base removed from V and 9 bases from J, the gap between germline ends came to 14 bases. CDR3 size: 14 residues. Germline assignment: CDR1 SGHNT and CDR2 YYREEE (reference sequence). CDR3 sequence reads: CASSLNSGESEQFF. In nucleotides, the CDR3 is TGTGCCAGCAGCTTGAATTCCGGGGAAAGTGAGCAGTTCTTC.

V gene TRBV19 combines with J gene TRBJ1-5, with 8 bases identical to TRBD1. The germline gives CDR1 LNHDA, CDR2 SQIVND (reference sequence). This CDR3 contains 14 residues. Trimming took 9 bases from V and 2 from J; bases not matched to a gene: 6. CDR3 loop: CASHNRGGNQPQHF. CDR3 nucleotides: TGTGCCAGCCACAACAGGGGGGGCAATCAGCCCCAGCATTTT.

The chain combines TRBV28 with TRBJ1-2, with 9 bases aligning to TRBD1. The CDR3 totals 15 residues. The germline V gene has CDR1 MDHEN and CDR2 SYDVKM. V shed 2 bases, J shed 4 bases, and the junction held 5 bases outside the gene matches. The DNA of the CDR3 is TGTGCCAGCAGTTTAACCGGGACAGGGACCTATGGCTACACCTTC. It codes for CASSLTGTGTYGYTF.

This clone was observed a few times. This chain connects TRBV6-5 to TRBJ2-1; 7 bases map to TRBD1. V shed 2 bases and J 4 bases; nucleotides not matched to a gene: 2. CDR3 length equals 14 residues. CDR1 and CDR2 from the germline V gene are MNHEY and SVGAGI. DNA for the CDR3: TGTGCCAGCAGTTACAGGACAGGATACAATGAGCAGTTCTTC. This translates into CASSYRTGYNEQFF.

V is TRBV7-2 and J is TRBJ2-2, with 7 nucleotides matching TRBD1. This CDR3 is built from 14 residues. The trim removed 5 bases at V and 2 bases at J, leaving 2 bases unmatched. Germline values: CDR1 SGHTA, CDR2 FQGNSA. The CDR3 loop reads CASSRQGNTGELFF. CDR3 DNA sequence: TGTGCCAGCAGCAGACAGGGTAACACCGGGGAGCTGTTTTTT.

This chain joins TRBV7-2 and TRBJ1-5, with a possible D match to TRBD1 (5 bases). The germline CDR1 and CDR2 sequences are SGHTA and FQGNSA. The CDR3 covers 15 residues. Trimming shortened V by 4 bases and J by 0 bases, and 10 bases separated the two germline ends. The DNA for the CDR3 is TGTGCCAGCAGCTGGGGGGGTCTTAGCAATCAGCCCCAGCATTTT. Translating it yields CASSWGGLSNQPQHF. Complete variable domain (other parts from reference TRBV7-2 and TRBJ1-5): GAGVSQSPSNKVTEKGKDVELRCDPISGHTALYWYRQSLGQGLEFLIYFQGNSAPDKSGLPSDRFSAERTGGSVSTLTIQRTQQEDSAVYLCASSWGGLSNQPQHFGDGTRLSIL.

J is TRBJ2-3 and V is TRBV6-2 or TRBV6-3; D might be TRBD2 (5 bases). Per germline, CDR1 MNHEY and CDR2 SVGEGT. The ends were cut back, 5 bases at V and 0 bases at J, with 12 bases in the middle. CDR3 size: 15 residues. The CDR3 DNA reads TGTGCCAGCAGTCGAGGGTTACCTAGCACAGATACGCAGTATTTT. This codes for CASSRGLPSTDTQYF.

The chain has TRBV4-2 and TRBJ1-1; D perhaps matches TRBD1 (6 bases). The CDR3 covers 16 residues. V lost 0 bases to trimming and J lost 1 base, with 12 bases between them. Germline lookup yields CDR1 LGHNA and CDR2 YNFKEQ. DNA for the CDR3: TGTGCCAGCAGCCAAGACCCGGGAGGGGGGAACACTGAAGCTTTCTTT. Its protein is CASSQDPGGGNTEAFF.

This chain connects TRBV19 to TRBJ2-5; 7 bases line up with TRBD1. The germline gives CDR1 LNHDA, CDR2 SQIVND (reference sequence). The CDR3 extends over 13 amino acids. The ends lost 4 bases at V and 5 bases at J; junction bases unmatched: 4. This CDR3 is CASSTIRGETQYF. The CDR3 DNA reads TGTGCCAGTAGTACGATCAGGGGGGAGACCCAGTACTTC.

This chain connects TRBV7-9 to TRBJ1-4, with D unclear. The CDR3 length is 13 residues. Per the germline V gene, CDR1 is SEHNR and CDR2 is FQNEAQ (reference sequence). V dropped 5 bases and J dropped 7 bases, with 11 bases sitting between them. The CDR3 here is CASSRGNGEKLFF. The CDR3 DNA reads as TGTGCCAGCAGCCGAGGGAACGGTGAAAAACTGTTTTTT.

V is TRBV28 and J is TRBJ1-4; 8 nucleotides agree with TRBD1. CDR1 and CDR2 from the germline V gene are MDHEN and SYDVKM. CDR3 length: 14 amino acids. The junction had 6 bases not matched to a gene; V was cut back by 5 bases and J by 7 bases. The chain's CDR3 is CASSRRQGTEKLFF. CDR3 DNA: TGTGCCAGCAGTCGTAGACAGGGGACTGAAAAACTGTTTTTT.

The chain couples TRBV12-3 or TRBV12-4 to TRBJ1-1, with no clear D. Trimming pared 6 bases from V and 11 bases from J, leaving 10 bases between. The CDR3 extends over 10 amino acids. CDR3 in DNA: TGTGCCAGCAGCCCCATTCCCGCTTTCTTT. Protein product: CASSPIPAFF.

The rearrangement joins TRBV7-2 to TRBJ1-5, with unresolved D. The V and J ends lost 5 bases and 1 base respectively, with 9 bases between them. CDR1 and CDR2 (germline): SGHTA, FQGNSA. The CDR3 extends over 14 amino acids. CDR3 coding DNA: TGTGCCAGCAGCCGGAGCAGCAGCAATCAGCCCCAGCATTTT. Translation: CASSRSSSNQPQHF.

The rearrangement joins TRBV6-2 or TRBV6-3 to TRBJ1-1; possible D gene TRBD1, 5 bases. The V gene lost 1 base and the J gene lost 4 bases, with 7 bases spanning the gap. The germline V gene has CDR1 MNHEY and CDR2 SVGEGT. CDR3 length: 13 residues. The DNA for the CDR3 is TGTGCCAGCAGTTACTTCGGGGGCACTGAAGCTTTCTTT. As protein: CASSYFGGTEAFF.

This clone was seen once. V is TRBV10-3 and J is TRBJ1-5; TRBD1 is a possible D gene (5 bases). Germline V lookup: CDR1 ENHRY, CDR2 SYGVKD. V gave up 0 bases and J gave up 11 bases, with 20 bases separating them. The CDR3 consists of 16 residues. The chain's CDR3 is CAISESGQSYRQTQHF. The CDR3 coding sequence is TGTGCCATCAGTGAGTCGGGTCAGTCATACAGGCAGACCCAGCATTTT.